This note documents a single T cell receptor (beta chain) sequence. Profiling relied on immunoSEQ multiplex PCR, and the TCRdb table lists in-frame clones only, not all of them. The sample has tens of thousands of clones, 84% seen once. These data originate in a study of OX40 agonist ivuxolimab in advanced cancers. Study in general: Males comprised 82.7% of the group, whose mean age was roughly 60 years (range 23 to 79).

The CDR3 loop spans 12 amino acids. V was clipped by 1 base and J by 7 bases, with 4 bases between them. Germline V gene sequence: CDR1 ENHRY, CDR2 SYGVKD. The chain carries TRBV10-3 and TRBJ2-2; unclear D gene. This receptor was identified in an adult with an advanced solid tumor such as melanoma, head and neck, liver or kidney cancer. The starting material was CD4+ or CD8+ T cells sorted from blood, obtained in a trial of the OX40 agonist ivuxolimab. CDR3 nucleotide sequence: TGTGCCATCAGTGAGTTGGTCGGGGAGCTGTTTTTT. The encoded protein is CAISELVGELFF.